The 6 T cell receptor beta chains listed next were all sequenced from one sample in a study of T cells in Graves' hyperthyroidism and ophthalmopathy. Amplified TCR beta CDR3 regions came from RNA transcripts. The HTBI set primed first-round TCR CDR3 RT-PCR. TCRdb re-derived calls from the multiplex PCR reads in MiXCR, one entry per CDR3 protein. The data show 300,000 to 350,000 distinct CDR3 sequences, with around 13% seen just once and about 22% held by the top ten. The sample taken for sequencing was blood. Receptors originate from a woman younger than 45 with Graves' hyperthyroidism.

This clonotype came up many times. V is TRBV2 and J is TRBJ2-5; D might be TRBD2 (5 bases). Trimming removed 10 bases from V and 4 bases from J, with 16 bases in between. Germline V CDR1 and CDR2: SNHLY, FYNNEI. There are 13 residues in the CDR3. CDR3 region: CATSLDWVETQYF. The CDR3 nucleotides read TGTGCCACATCCCTGGACTGGGTAGAGACCCAGTACTTC.

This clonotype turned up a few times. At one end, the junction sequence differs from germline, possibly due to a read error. CDR3 DNA: TGTGCCGGCAGTTTCGCCCCGATAAACAATGAGCAGTTCTTC. Protein: CAGSFAPINNEQFF. The chain recombines TRBV12-3 or TRBV12-4 with TRBJ2-1; D gene unclear. This CDR3 has 14 amino acids.

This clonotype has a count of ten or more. CDR3: CASSYSHGLDNQPQHF. For the CDR3, the DNA is TGTGCCAGCAGTTACTCGCACGGGCTGGATAATCAGCCCCAGCATTTT. The chain is built from TRBV6-6 and TRBJ1-5; no definite D call. The CDR3 sequence is 16 residues long. Trimming left V 0 bases short and J 4 bases short, with 13 bases between. Germline V CDR1 and CDR2: MNHNY, SVGAGI (reference sequence).

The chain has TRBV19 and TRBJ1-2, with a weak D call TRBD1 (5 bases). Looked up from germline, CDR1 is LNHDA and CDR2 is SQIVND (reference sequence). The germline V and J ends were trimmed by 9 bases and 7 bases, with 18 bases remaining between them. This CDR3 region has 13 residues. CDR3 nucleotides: TGTGCCAGCAAACGGCCAGGGAAGGGTGGCTACACCTTC. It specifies CASKRPGKGGYTF.

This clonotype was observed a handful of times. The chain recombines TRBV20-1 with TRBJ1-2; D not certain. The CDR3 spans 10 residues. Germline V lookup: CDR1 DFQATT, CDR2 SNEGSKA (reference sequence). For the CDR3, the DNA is TGCAGGGGGTACGGGCAGGGCTACACCTTC. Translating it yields CRGYGQGYTF.

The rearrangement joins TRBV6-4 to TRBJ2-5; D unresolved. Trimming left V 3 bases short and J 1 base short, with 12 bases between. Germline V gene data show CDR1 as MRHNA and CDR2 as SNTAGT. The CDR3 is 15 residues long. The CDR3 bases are TGTGCCAGCAGTGAAACGGGTAATCGCCAAGAGACCCAGTACTTC. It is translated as CASSETGNRQETQYF.